The rows below give T cell receptor beta chains drawn from one sample of a study of blood T cell repertoires in COVID-19. The method was immunoSEQ multiplex PCR; TCRdb's version includes in-frame clones alone and lacks a portion of them. The sample has some 160,000 clones, 85% to 90% seen once; the top ten hold roughly 2%. The sample consisted of peripheral blood. Receptors were obtained from a man aged 45-65 years who had recovered from COVID-19. CDR3s include the opening cysteine and the closing phenylalanine or tryptophan. Each record gives: clone size, J gene, D gene, V gene, CDR3 protein, CDR3 DNA. D genes are given only for firm matches. Expanded clones get a size class; other rows say once, few or many, or leave the size out.

.,TRBJ1-2,TRBD1,TRBV7-9,CASSSPGGIGYTF,TGTGCCAGCAGCTCCCCAGGGGGCATTGGCTACACCTTC
.,TRBJ1-2,.,TRBV6-4,CASSDSLRNYGYTF,TGTGCCAGCAGTGACTCGCTGAGGAACTATGGCTACACCTTC
.,TRBJ2-7,TRBD1,TRBV25-1,CASSPGQGADEQYF,TGTGCCAGCAGTCCGGGACAGGGGGCTGACGAGCAGTACTTC
.,TRBJ1-6,TRBD1,TRBV23-1,CASSHRDSDTHSPLHF,TGCGCCAGCAGTCACAGGGACAGCGACACCCATTCACCCCTCCACTTT
.,TRBJ2-5,TRBD1,TRBV5-1,CASSGRDRDRETQYF,TGCGCCAGCAGCGGCCGGGACAGGGATCGAGAGACCCAGTACTTC
.,TRBJ2-5,TRBD1,TRBV10-1,CASSVTGGDETQYF,TGCGCCAGCAGTGTTACAGGGGGAGACGAGACCCAGTACTTC
once,TRBJ2-5,TRBD1,TRBV9,CASSPDRGPYQETQYF,TGTGCCAGCAGCCCCGACAGGGGTCCGTACCAAGAGACCCAGTACTTC
.,TRBJ1-4,TRBD1,TRBV5-5,CASSLYSTGGPLEKLFF,TGTGCCAGCAGCTTGTATTCGACAGGGGGCCCTCTTGAAAAACTGTTTTTT
.,TRBJ1-6,.,TRBV27,CATKKLLQNNSPLHF,TGTGCCACCAAGAAACTGCTGCAAAATAATTCACCCCTCCACTTT
.,TRBJ1-2,TRBD1,TRBV28,CASSLSGIGGPQRYGYTF,TGTGCCAGCAGTTTAAGTGGTATAGGGGGCCCTCAAAGGTATGGCTACACCTTC
.,TRBJ2-3,TRBD2,TRBV11-2,CASTPRRAGGNTQYF,TGTGCCAGCACCCCACGCCGAGCGGGGGGAAATACGCAGTATTTT
.,TRBJ1-5,.,TRBV5-8,CASSRGGRVEPQHF,TGTGCCAGCAGCCGAGGAGGTAGGGTAGAGCCCCAGCATTTT
.,TRBJ1-1,TRBD1,TRBV4-2,CASSPGQGGTEAFF,TGTGCCAGCAGCCCCGGACAGGGGGGCACTGAAGCTTTCTTT
.,TRBJ2-7,TRBD2,TRBV11-2,CASSGHSGLAGGYEQYF,TGTGCCAGCAGCGGCCACTCGGGACTAGCGGGAGGCTACGAGCAGTACTTC
.,TRBJ2-7,.,TRBV5-6,CASSLGGVSYEQYF,TGTGCCAGCAGCTTGGGCGGGGTCTCCTACGAGCAGTACTTC
.,TRBJ1-1,.,TRBV7-8,CASSVRHGAEAFF,TGTGCCAGCAGCGTCAGACACGGGGCTGAAGCTTTCTTT
once,TRBJ2-5,.,TRBV3-1/TRBV3-2,CASSLPAGSEETQYF,TGTGCCAGCAGCCTACCAGCGGGTAGCGAAGAGACCCAGTACTTC
once,TRBJ1-1,.,TRBV29-1,CSVGQKNTEAFF,TGCAGCGTTGGTCAGAAGAACACTGAAGCTTTCTTT
.,TRBJ2-3,TRBD2,TRBV7-2,CASSLTSGRAGDTQYF,TGTGCCAGCAGCTTAACTAGCGGGAGGGCCGGAGATACGCAGTATTTT
.,TRBJ1-6,.,TRBV11-1,CASSLEAANYNSPLHF,TGTGCCAGCAGCTTAGAGGCAGCGAACTATAATTCACCCCTCCACTTT
.,TRBJ2-5,.,TRBV9,CASSVDSGGLKETQYF,TGTGCCAGCAGCGTAGATTCAGGGGGACTTAAAGAGACCCAGTACTTC
.,TRBJ2-7,TRBD2,TRBV5-4,CASSLVRGRRTEQYF,TGTGCCAGCAGCTTGGTTCGCGGGAGAAGGACCGAGCAGTACTTC
.,TRBJ1-6,.,TRBV19,CASSISGYNSPLHF,TGTGCCAGTAGTATCTCCGGCTATAATTCACCCCTCCACTTT
.,TRBJ2-3,TRBD1,TRBV12-3/TRBV12-4,CASSLGQARYF,TGTGCCAGCAGTCTTGGACAGGCCAGGTATTTT
.,TRBJ2-2,TRBD1,TRBV4-1,CASSHNPGGASNTGELFF,TGCGCCAGCAGCCATAATCCAGGGGGCGCTTCGAACACCGGGGAGCTGTTTTTT